The TCR beta chain described here comes from a study of blood T cells in healthy people across ages. This clonotype was counted many times. Its antigen remains unknown. Next came a second PCR, run for about 7 to 12 cycles, which used a sample-barcoded 5' primer along with a J-beta primer mix. MiXCR, applied by TCRdb to the 5' RACE reads, yields one record per CDR3 protein. The data contain 500,000 to 650,000 distinct CDR3 sequences, 25% to 35% of them singletons. Study-level findings and limits: Donor CMV status, an unknown factor, possibly confounded changes in expanded clonotypes. Across samples, TCR beta diversity tracked strongly with naive T cell percentage. Relative to aged donors, long-lived donors carried more naive CD4+ cells and displayed higher diversity.

The data were also submitted as part of a second study, on T cells of mothers and their children. Turning to that study: When mothers and children were related, their normalized repertoire overlap, which was always slightly higher, did not differ significantly from that of unrelated pairs.

Sequencing used blood. The receptor's source is a boy younger than 10 in good health.

CDR3 sequence: CSVEEQGGAYEQYF. CDR3 coding DNA: TGCAGCGTTGAAGAACAGGGAGGGGCCTACGAGCAGTACTTC. This chain links TRBV29-1 with TRBJ2-7; D possibly corresponds to TRBD2 (7 bases). This CDR3 contains 14 residues. Looked up from germline, CDR1 is SQVTM and CDR2 is ANQGSEA. The V gene lost 0 bases and the J gene lost 2 bases, with 11 bases spanning the gap.